The T cell receptor (beta chain) described here comes from a study of cytomegalovirus exposure and HLA in healthy donors. Study background: Assignment to the Caucasian-associated ancestry cluster applied to around four fifths of the approximately 370 genotyped donors.

This PCR relied on a set of 60 Vbeta primers and 13 Jbeta primers. Assay: immunoSEQ multiplex PCR; the TCRdb copy retains only in-frame clones and omits some. The sample lists nearly 110,000 clones; about 80% were seen once. Donors sampled were nominally healthy, though unrecorded immune exposures were likely. Per germline, CDR1 GTSNPN and CDR2 SVGIG (reference sequence). Trimming took 2 bases from V and 3 from J, leaving 11 bases between them. The CDR3 loop spans 14 amino acids. The rearrangement joins TRBV30 to TRBJ1-5; D is uncertain. The sequencing input was PBMCs. The origin of this receptor is a young man in good health and CMV-seropositive. CDR3 nucleotide sequence: TGTGCCTGGAGTACCTCACACGCCAATCAGCCCCAGCATTTT. This codes for CAWSTSHANQPQHF.